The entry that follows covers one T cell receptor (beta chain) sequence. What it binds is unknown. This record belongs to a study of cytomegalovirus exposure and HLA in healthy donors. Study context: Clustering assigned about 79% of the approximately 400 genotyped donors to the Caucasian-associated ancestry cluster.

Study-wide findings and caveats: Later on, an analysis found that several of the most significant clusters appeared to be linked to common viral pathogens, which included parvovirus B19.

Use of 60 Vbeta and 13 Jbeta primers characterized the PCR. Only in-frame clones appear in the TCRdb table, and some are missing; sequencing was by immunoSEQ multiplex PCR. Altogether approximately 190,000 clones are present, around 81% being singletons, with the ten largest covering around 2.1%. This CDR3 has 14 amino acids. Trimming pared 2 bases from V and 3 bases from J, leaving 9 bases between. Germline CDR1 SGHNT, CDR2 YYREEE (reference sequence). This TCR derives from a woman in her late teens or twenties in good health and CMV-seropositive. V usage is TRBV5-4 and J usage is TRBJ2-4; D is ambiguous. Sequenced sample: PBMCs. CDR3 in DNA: TGTGCCAGCAGCTTTGCTAGTGGCAAAAACATTCAGTACTTC. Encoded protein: CASSFASGKNIQYF.